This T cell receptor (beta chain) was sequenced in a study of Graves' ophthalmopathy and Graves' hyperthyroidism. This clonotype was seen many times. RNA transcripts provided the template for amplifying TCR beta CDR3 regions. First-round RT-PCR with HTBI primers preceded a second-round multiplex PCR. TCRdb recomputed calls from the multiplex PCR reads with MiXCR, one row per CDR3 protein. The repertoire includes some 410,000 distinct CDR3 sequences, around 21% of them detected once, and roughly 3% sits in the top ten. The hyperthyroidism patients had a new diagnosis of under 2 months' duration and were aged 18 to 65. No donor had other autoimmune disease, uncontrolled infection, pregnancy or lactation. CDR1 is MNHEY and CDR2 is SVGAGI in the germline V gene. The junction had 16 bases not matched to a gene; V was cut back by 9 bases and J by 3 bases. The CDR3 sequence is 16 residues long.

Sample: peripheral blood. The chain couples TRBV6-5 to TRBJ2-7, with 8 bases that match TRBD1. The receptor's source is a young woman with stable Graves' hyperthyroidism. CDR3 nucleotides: TGTGCCAGGGCACAGGGGGAGGTAAGATCAGTCTACGAGCAGTACTTC. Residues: CARAQGEVRSVYEQYF.